This T cell receptor beta chain was sequenced during a study of blood T cell repertoires in COVID-19. Study-level background: The United States, Italy and Spain were the sources of the acute and convalescent COVID-19 samples. Sample material is recorded as cDNA or gDNA derived from T cells, B-cell-depleted T cells, or PBMCs.

Under the authors' procedure: Estimates of nucleated cell counts were drawn from the amplification of reference gene primers. Clones were read by immunoSEQ multiplex PCR, and TCRdb kept only the in-frame ones, dropping some. V and J calls and clone size are copied from that table; D and trimming were computed from the DNA. The data show some 450,000 clones, with approximately 89% seen just once and 10% to 15% held by the top ten. The Seattle site enrolled patients during active infection and followed them longitudinally. Trimming took off 8 bases at V and 4 bases at J, with 14 bases between the two ends. Germline V gene lookup returns CDR1 SNHLY and CDR2 FYNNEI. CDR3 length: 13 amino acids.

The specimen sequenced was peripheral blood. The V call is TRBV2, the J call TRBJ1-1; no clear D gene. The receptor was derived from a woman in her forties or fifties with COVID-19, enrolled during active disease. CDR3 loop: CASGRRVPTEAFF. The CDR3 DNA is TGTGCCAGCGGAAGGAGGGTGCCCACTGAAGCTTTCTTT.